These 8 T cell receptor beta chains came from one sample sequenced in a study of CD8+ T cells in alopecia areata. cDNA reverse transcribed from extracted RNA served as the sequencing template. Sequenced by immunoSEQ multiplex PCR; TCRdb stores in-frame clones only, minus some. The sample contains some 120,000 clones, roughly 50% of which appear only once. The sample comprised NKG2D-low CD8+ T cells sorted from blood. All receptors come from a human donor with alopecia areata.

This clone was counted a few times. This sequence joins TRBV29-1 and TRBJ1-2, with D unclear. Germline CDR1 is SQVTM and CDR2 is ANQGSEA. Trimming stripped 5 bases from V and 4 bases from J, with 14 bases between. This CDR3 region has 13 residues. The CDR3 nucleotides are TGCAGCGTTACCGAGGAGGAATTCTATGGCTACACCTTC. Translation gives CSVTEEEFYGYTF.

This chain connects TRBV29-1 to TRBJ1-2, with D possibly matching TRBD1 (6 bases). The CDR3 sequence is 13 residues long. V was cut by 4 bases and J by 5 bases, with 14 bases left in between. Germline lookup yields CDR1 SQVTM and CDR2 ANQGSEA. CDR3 bases: TGCAGCGTTGTGGGCAGGGGCGAGTATGGCTACACCTTC. The encoded protein is CSVVGRGEYGYTF. The whole variable domain, remainder taken from reference TRBV29-1 and TRBJ1-2, is SAVISQKPSRDICQRGTSLTIQCQVDSQVTMMFWYRQQPGQSLTLIATANQGSEATYESGFVIDKFPISRPNLTFSTLTVSNMSPEDSSIYLCSVVGRGEYGYTFGSGTRLTVV.

This clone was counted only a few times. The chain is built from TRBV29-1 and TRBJ1-5; 8 nucleotides line up with TRBD1. CDR1 SQVTM and CDR2 ANQGSEA come from the germline V gene. The trim removed 6 bases at V and 1 base at J, leaving 5 bases unmatched. This CDR3 spans 14 amino acids. The CDR3 bases are TGCAGCGTCGCGACAGGGGAGAGCAATCAGCCCCAGCATTTT. Protein sequence: CSVATGESNQPQHF.

This clone was detected only a few times. This sequence joins TRBV29-1 and TRBJ2-7; 8 nucleotides line up with TRBD1. There are 13 residues in the CDR3. Germline V gives CDR1 SQVTM, CDR2 ANQGSEA. V lost 5 bases to trimming and J lost 4 bases; unmatched junction nucleotides: 7. The CDR3 is CSVLTGGIYEQYF. The CDR3 DNA reads TGCAGCGTTTTAACAGGGGGAATTTACGAGCAGTACTTC.

This chain joins TRBV21-1 and TRBJ2-7. TRBV21-1 is deemed a pseudogene. The CDR3 consists of 13 residues. The CDR3 DNA reads as TGTGCCAGCCCCGGGACCAGCTCCTACGAGCAGTACTTC. As protein: CASPGTSSYEQYF.

This rearrangement joins TRBV29-1 to TRBJ2-7; TRBD1 matches 8 bases. CDR1 and CDR2 from the germline V gene are SQVTM and ANQGSEA. With 7 bases clipped from V and 2 bases from J, the junction kept 10 bases outside the gene matches. The CDR3 runs 14 residues. Here the CDR3 DNA reads TGCAGCGCCGAGGCGGGACAGGATCCCTACGAGCAGTACTTC. Its translation: CSAEAGQDPYEQYF.

This chain connects TRBV7-6 to TRBJ2-3; D is ambiguous. Germline-derived CDR1 and CDR2 are SGHVS and FNYEAQ. The CDR3 covers 12 residues. V lost 4 bases and J lost 4, with 6 bases in between. The CDR3 DNA reads TGTGCCAGCAGCTCATCCCCAGATACGCAGTATTTT. This codes for CASSSSPDTQYF.

This chain uses TRBV11-2 with TRBJ2-7; D ambiguous. The length of the CDR3 is 13 residues. The V gene's germline CDR1 is SGHAT and CDR2 FQNNGV. V was trimmed by 5 bases and J by 2 bases, leaving 10 bases between them. For the CDR3, the DNA is TGTGCCAGCAGCCCCACGCAAACCTACGAGCAGTACTTC. Its translation: CASSPTQTYEQYF.